This T cell receptor beta chain is drawn from a study of tumor-infiltrating lymphocytes in localized non-small cell lung cancer. Repertoires were generated with immunoSEQ multiplex PCR, while TCRdb's copy carries only in-frame clones and drops some. The sample includes over 2,500 clones, 50% to 55% of them seen just once. The germline V gene has CDR1 SGHNT and CDR2 YYREEE (reference sequence). Trimming took off 4 bases at V and 1 base at J, with 20 bases between the two ends. The CDR3 is 17 amino acids. The source is a human donor with non-small cell lung cancer. J is TRBJ2-5 and V is TRBV5-4, with D possibly being TRBD2 (6 bases). Sequenced: uninvolved lung tissue not adjacent to the tumor. This CDR3 reads CASSPRGRDTAQETQYF. CDR3 coding DNA: TGTGCCAGCAGCCCCCGCGGGCGGGATACTGCCCAAGAGACCCAGTACTTC.